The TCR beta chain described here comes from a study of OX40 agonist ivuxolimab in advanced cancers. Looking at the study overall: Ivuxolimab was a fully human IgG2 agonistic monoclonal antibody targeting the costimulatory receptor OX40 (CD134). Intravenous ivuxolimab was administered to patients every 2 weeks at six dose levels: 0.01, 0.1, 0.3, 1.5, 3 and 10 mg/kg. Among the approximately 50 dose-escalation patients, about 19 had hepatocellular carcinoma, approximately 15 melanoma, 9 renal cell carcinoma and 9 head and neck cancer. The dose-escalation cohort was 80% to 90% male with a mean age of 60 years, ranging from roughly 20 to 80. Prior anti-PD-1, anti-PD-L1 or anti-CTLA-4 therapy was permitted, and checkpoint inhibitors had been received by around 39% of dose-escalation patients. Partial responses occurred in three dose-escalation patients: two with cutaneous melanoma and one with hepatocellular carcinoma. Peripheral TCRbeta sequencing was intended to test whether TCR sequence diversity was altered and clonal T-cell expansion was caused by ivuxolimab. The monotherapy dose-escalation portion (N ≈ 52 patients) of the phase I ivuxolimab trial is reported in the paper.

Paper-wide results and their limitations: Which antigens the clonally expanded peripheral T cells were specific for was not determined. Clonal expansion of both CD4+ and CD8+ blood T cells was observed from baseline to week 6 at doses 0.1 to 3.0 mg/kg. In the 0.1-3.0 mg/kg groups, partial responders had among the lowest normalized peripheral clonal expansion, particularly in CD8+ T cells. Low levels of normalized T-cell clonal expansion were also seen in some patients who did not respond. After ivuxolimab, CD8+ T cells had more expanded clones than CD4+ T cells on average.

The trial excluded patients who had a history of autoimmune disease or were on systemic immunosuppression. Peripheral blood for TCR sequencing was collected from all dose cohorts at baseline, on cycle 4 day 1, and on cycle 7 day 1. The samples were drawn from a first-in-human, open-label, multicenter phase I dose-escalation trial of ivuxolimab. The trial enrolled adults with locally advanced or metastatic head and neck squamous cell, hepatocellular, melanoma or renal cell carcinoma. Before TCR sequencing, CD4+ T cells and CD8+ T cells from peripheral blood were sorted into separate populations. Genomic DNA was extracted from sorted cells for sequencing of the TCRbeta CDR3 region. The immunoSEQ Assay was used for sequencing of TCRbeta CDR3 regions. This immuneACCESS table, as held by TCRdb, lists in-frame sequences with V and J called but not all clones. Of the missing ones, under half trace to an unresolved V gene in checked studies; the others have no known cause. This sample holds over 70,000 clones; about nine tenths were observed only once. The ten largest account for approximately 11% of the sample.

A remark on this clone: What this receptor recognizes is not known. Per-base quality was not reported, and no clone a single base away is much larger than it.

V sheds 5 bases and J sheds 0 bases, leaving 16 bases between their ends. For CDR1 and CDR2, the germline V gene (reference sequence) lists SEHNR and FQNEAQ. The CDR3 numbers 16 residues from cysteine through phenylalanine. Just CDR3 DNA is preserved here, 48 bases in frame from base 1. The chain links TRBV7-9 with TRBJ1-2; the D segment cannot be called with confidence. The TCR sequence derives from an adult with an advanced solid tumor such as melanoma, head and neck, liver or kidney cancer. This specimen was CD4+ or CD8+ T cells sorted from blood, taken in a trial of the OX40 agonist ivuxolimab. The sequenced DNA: TGTGCCAGCAGCCCAGTGAAAGGTGAAGCTAACTATGGCTACACCTTC. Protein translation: CASSPVKGEANYGYTF.